The clone carrying this TCR beta chain was seen a handful of times. Its antigen remains unidentified. TCRdb ran MiXCR on the 5' RACE reads and lists one entry per CDR3 protein. The table includes 250,000 to 350,000 distinct CDR3 sequences, 14% detected once. The sample is drawn from a study of T-cell memory formation after mild COVID-19. General study findings and limits: Contracting clones from day 15 to 85 had balanced CD4/CD8; later expanders favoured CD4+.

This CDR3 has 14 amino acids. V gave up 7 bases and J gave up 0 bases, with 8 bases separating them. Germline CDR1 is SGHRS and CDR2 is YFSETQ. The sequenced material came from PBMCs or a T cell subset sorted from them (not recorded which). The genes are TRBV5-1 and TRBJ2-6, with a possible D match to TRBD2 (6 bases). The source is a man aged 18 to 29 who had mild COVID-19 (a few samples of this study predate the infection). Cell type and time point are not known. The CDR3 is CASRRDSGANVLTF. The CDR3, as DNA: TGCGCCAGCCGGCGGGACTCTGGGGCCAACGTCCTGACTTTC.